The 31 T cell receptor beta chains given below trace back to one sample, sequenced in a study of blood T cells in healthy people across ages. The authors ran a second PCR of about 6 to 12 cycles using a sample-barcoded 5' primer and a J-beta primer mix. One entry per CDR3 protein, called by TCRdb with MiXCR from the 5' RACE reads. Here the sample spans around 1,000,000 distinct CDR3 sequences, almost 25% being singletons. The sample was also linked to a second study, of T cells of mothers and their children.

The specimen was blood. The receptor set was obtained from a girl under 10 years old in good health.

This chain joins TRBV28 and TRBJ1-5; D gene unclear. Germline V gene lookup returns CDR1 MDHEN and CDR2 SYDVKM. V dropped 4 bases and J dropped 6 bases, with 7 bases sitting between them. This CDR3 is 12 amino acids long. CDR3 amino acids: CASSSSTQPQHF. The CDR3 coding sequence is TGTGCCAGCAGTTCCTCTACTCAGCCCCAGCATTTT.

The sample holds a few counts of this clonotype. CDR3 residues: CASSFSGATNYGYTF. CDR3 DNA sequence: TGTGCCAGCAGCTTTTCAGGGGCAACTAACTATGGCTACACCTTC. The chain combines TRBV7-9 with TRBJ1-2, with D perhaps TRBD1 (6 bases). This CDR3 region has 15 residues. Trimming left V 3 bases short and J 0 bases short, with 11 bases between. Per germline, CDR1 SEHNR and CDR2 FQNEAQ (reference sequence).

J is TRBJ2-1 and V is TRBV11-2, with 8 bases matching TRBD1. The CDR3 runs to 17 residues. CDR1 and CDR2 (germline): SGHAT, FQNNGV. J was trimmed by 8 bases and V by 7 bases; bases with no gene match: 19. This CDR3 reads CASTQPTRTGSKDEQFF. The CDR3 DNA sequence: TGTGCCAGCACCCAGCCTACCCGGACAGGGAGTAAGGATGAGCAGTTCTTC.

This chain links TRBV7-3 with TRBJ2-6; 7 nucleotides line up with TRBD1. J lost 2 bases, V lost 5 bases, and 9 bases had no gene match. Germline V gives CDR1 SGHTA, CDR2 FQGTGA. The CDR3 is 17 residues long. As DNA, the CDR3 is TGTGCCAGCAGCCCTCTGACAGGGTCCCCTGGGGCCAACGTCCTGACTTTC. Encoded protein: CASSPLTGSPGANVLTF.

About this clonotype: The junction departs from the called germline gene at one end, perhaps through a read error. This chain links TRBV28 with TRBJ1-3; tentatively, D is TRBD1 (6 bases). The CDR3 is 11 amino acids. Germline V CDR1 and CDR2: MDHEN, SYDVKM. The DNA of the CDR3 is TGTGCCAGCACCCTGGGGGCGGTTGTGGATTTT. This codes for CASTLGAVVDF.

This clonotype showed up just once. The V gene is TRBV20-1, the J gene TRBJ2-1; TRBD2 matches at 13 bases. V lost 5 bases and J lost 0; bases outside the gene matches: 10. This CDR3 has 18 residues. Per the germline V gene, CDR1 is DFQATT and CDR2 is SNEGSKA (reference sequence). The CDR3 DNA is TGCAGTGCTGCCAGGGGATGGACTAGCGGGAGCTCCTACAATGAGCAGTTCTTC. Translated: CSAARGWTSGSSYNEQFF.

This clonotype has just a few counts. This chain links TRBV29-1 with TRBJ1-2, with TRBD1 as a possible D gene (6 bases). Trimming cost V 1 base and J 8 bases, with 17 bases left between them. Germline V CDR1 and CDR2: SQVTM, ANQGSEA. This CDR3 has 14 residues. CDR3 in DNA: TGCAGCGTTGAAGCCCTGGGACACTCCGTAGGCTACACCTTC. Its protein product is CSVEALGHSVGYTF.

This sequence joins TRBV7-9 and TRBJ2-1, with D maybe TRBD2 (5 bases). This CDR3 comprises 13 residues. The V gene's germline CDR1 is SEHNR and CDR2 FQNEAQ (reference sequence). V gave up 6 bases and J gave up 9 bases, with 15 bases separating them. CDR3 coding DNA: TGTGCCAGCAGGACTCCCCCGGCGGGTGAGCAGTTCTTC. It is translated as CASRTPPAGEQFF. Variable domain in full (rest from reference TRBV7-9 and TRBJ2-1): DTGVSQNPRHKITKRGQNVTFRCDPISEHNRLYWYRQTLGQGPEFLTYFQNEAQLEKSRLLSDRFSAERPKGSFSTLEIQRTEQGDSAMYLCASRTPPAGEQFFGPGTRLTVL.

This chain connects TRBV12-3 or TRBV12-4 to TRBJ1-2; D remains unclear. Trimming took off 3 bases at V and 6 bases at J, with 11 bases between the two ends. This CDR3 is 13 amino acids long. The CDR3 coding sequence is TGTGCCAGCAGTTTTGGGCATAAGGATGGCTACACCTTC. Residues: CASSFGHKDGYTF.

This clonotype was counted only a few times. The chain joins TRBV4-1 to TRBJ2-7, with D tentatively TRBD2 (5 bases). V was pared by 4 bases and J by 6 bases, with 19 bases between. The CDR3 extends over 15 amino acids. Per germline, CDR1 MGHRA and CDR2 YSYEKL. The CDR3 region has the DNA TGCGCCAGCAGCCCTAAGCGAGGCCTAGCCCTCGAGCAGTACTTC. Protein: CASSPKRGLALEQYF.

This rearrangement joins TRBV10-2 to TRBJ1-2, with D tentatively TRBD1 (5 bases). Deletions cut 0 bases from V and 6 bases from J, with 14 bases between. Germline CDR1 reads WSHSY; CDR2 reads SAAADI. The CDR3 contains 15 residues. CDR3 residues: CASSESVEGRDGYTF. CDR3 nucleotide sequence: TGCGCCAGCAGTGAGTCGGTTGAGGGGAGAGATGGCTACACCTTC.

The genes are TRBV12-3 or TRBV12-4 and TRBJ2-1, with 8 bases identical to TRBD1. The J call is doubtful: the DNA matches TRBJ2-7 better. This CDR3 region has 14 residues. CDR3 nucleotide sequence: TGTGCCAGCAGCCCAGGGGGCCGTGGGAACGAGCAGTACTTC. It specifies CASSPGGRGNEQYF.

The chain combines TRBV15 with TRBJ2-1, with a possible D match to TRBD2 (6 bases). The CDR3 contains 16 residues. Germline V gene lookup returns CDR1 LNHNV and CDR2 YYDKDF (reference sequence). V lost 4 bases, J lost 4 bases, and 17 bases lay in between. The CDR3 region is CATSTTAGTGYNEQFF. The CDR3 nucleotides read TGTGCCACCAGCACAACCGCGGGGACTGGTTACAATGAGCAGTTCTTC.

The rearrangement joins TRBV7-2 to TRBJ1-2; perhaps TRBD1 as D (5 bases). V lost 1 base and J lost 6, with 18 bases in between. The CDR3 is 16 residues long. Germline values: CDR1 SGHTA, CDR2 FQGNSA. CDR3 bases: TGTGCCAGCAGCTTAGAGCCCCTTCCACAGGCTGATGGCTACACCTTC. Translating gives CASSLEPLPQADGYTF.

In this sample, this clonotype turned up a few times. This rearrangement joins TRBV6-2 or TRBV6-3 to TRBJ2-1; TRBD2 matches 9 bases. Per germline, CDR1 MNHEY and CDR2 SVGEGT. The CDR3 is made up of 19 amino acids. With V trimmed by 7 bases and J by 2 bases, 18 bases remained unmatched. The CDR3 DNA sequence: TGTGCCAGCAACACGGTCGGCGGGGGGGCCAGGAAAACCTACAATGAGCAGTTCTTC. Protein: CASNTVGGGARKTYNEQFF.

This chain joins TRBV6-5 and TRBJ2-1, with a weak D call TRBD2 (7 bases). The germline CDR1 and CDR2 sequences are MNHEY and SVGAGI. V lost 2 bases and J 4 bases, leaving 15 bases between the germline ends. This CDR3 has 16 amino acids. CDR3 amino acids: CASSYTASGTYNEQFF. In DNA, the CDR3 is TGTGCCAGCAGTTACACTGCGAGCGGGACATACAATGAGCAGTTCTTC.

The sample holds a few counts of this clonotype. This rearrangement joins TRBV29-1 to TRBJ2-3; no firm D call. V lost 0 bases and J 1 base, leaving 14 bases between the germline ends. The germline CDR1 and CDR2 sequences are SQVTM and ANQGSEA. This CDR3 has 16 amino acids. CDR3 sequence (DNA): TGCAGCGTTGAAGACAAATTTGGGGTCCGCACAGATACGCAGTATTTT. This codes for CSVEDKFGVRTDTQYF.

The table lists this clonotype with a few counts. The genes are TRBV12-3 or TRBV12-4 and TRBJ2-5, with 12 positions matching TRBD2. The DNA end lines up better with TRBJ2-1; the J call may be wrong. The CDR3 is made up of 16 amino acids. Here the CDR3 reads CASRAPGTSGYNEQFF. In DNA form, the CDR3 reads TGTGCCAGCAGAGCCCCCGGGACTAGCGGGTACAATGAGCAGTTCTTC.

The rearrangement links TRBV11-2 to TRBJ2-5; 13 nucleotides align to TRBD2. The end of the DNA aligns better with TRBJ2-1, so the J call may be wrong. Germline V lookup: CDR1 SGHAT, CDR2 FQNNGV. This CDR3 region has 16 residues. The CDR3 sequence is CASSPSGLAGVGEQFF. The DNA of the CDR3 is TGTGCCAGCAGCCCCTCTGGACTAGCGGGAGTAGGAGAGCAGTTCTTC.

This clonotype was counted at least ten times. CDR3 DNA sequence: TGTGCCAGCAGCTCAACAGGGGGGTACTATGGCTACACCTTC. It yields the protein CASSSTGGYYGYTF. The chain carries TRBV9 and TRBJ1-2; 8 nucleotides align to TRBD1. Germline trimming cut 4 bases from V and 3 bases from J; bases unmatched to any gene: 5. The CDR3 is 14 residues long. Germline V gives CDR1 SGDLS, CDR2 YYNGEE.

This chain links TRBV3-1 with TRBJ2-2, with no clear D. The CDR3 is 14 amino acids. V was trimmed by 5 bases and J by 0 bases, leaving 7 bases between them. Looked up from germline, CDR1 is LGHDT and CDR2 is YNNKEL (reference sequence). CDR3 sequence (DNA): TGTGCCAGCAGCGGTTCTACGAACACCGGGGAGCTGTTTTTT. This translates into CASSGSTNTGELFF.

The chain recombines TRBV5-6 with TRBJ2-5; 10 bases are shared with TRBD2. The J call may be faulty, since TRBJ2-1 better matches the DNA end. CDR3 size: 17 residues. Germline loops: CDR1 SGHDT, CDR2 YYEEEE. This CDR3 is CASTFLAGVRGGNEQFF. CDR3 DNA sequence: TGTGCCAGCACCTTTCTAGCGGGAGTTAGAGGTGGGAATGAGCAGTTCTTC.

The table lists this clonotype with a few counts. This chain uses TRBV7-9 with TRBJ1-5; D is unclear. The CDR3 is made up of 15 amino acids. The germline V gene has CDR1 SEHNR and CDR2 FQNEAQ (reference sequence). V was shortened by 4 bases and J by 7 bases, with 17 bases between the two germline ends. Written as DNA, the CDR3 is TGTGCCAGCAGCTCTTCAGGTTACGGGGAACAGCCCCAGCATTTT. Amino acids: CASSSSGYGEQPQHF.

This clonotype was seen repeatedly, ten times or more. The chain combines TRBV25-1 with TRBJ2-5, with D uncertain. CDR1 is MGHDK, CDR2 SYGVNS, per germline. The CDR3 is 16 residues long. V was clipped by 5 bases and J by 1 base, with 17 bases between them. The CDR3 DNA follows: TGTGCCAGCAGTCCATCAAACCCTAGGTTCCAAGAGACCCAGTACTTC. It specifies CASSPSNPRFQETQYF.

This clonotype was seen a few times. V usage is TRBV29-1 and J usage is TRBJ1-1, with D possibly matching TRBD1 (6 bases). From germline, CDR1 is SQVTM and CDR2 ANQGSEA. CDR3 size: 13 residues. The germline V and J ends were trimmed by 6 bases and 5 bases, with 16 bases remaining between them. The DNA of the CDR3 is TGCAGCGTGACCGGGGGCTCCTGGACTGAAGCTTTCTTT. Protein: CSVTGGSWTEAFF. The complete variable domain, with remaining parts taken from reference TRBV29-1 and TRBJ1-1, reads SAVISQKPSRDICQRGTSLTIQCQVDSQVTMMFWYRQQPGQSLTLIATANQGSEATYESGFVIDKFPISRPNLTFSTLTVSNMSPEDSSIYLCSVTGGSWTEAFFGQGTRLTVV.

In DNA, the CDR3 is TGTGCCAGCAGTTTGGCAGGGTGCTATTATGGCTACACCTTC. Its translation: CASSLAGCYYGYTF. This chain links TRBV12-3 or TRBV12-4 with TRBJ1-2, with a tentative D call TRBD1 (5 bases). V dropped 3 bases and J dropped 5 bases, with 13 bases sitting between them. This CDR3 spans 14 amino acids.

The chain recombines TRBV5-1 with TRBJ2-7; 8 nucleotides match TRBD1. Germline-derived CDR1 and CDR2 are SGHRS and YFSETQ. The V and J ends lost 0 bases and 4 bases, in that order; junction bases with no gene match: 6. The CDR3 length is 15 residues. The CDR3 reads CASSLGQGAGYEQYF. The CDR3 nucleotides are TGCGCCAGCAGCTTGGGGCAGGGGGCAGGGTACGAGCAGTACTTC.

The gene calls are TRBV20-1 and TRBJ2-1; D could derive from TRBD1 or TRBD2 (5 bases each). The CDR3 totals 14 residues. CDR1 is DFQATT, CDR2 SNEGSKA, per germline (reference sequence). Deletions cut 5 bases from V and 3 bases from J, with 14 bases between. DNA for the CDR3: TGCAGTGCTCCCCGTCCGAGGGGCTACAATGAGCAGTTCTTC. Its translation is CSAPRPRGYNEQFF.

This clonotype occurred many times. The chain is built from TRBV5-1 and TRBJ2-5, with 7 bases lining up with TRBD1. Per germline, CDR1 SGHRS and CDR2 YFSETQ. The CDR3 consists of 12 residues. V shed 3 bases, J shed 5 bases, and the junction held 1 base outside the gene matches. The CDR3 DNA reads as TGCGCCAGCAGCTGGGACAGCGAGACCCAGTACTTC. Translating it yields CASSWDSETQYF.

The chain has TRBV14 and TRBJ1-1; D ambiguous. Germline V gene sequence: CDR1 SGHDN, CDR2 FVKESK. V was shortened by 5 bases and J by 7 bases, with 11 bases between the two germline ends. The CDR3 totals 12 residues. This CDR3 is CASSDRPLEAFF. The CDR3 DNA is TGTGCCAGCAGCGACCGACCGCTTGAAGCTTTCTTT.

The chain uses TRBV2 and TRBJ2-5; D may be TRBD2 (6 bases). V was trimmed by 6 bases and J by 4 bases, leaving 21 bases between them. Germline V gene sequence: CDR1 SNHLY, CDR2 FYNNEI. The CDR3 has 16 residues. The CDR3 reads CASRLRGRRAGETQYF. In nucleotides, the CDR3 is TGTGCCAGCAGGCTGCGTGGGCGGAGGGCTGGAGAGACCCAGTACTTC.